These 12 T cell receptor beta chains were sequenced from one sample in a study of T cells in Graves' hyperthyroidism and ophthalmopathy. Amplified regions were TCR beta CDR3 sequences from RNA transcripts. First-round RT-PCR with HTBI primers amplified the TCR CDR3 region. Using its own MiXCR run on the multiplex PCR reads, TCRdb lists one record per CDR3 protein. The sample carries hundreds of thousands of distinct CDR3 sequences, less than 25% recorded once. The sequencing sample was made of blood. These receptors all stem from a man under 40 with Graves' ophthalmopathy.

This clonotype was detected a few times. The chain joins TRBV9 to TRBJ1-1; tentative D call: TRBD1 (5 bases). Germline-derived CDR1 and CDR2 are SGDLS and YYNGEE. Trimming shortened V by 4 bases and J by 3 bases, and 19 bases separated the two germline ends. CDR3 length: 16 residues. CDR3 sequence: CASSQAYEGQDTEAFF. DNA of the CDR3: TGTGCCAGCAGCCAAGCGTATGAGGGGCAGGACACTGAAGCTTTCTTT.

At least ten counts were recorded for this clonotype. The CDR3 DNA is TGTGCCTGGACGAGACAGTCAACCGGAAACACCATATATTTT. This gives the protein CAWTRQSTGNTIYF. This chain joins TRBV30 and TRBJ1-3; tentatively, D is TRBD1 (5 bases). The germline gives CDR1 GTSNPN, CDR2 SVGIG (reference sequence). The CDR3 totals 14 residues. The V gene lost 4 bases and the J gene lost 4 bases, with 14 bases spanning the gap. Looking up the rest from reference TRBV30 and TRBJ1-3 gives the full variable domain: SQTIHQWPATLVQPVGSPLSLECTVEGTSNPNLYWYRQAAGRGLQLLFYSVGIGQISSEVPQNLSASRPQDRQFILSSKKLLLSDSGFYLCAWTRQSTGNTIYFGEGSWLTVV.

The table lists this clonotype with many counts. The chain couples TRBV28 to TRBJ2-7; D possibly corresponds to TRBD1 (6 bases). From germline, CDR1 is MDHEN and CDR2 SYDVKM. The CDR3 runs 12 residues. Trimming took off 5 bases at V and 7 bases at J, with 12 bases between the two ends. CDR3 sequence reads: CASSPSGDEQYF. The CDR3 bases are TGTGCCAGCAGTCCATCAGGGGATGAGCAGTACTTC.

V usage is TRBV19 and J usage is TRBJ2-3, with D tentatively TRBD1 (6 bases). This CDR3 comprises 15 residues. Germline CDR1 LNHDA, CDR2 SQIVND (reference sequence). Trimming stripped 0 bases from V and 3 bases from J, with 10 bases between. DNA for the CDR3: TGTGCCAGTAGTATAGACCAGGGGCGAACAGATACGCAGTATTTT. Protein product: CASSIDQGRTDTQYF.

This clonotype has at least ten counts. The V call is TRBV28, the J call TRBJ2-7; 9 bases are a match to TRBD1. Trimming removed 6 bases from V and 5 bases from J; junction bases left unmatched: 8. The germline V gene has CDR1 MDHEN and CDR2 SYDVKM. This CDR3 has 14 residues. CDR3 amino acids: CASRKWDRAHEQYF. As DNA, the CDR3 is TGTGCCAGCAGAAAATGGGACAGGGCCCACGAGCAGTACTTC. Looking up the rest from reference TRBV28 and TRBJ2-7 gives the full variable domain: DVKVTQSSRYLVKRTGEKVFLECVQDMDHENMFWYRQDPGLGLRLIYFSYDVKMKEKGDIPEGYSVSREKKERFSLILESASTNQTSMYLCASRKWDRAHEQYFGPGTRLTVT.

As concerns this clonotype: The CDR3 carries no conserved terminal phenylalanine or tryptophan, so it likely arises from a read error. The rearrangement links TRBV30 to TRBJ1-1; unclear D gene. Trimming removed 0 bases from V and 4 bases from J, with 9 bases in between. The CDR3 runs to 13 residues. Germline loops: CDR1 GTSNPN, CDR2 SVGIG (reference sequence). CDR3 sequence (DNA): TGTGCCTGGAGTGTTGGGGATTTCACTGAAGCTTTCCTT. Protein sequence: CAWSVGDFTEAFL.

The table lists this clonotype with a few counts. This chain connects TRBV27 to TRBJ2-7, with 7 positions matching TRBD1. Losses at the gene ends were 8 bases for V and 6 bases for J; bases not matched to a gene: 10. CDR1 is MNHEY and CDR2 is SMNVEV in the germline V gene (reference sequence). The CDR3 is made up of 13 amino acids. The CDR3 coding sequence is TGTGCCAGCGTCGGACAGGTCGGTCCCGAGCAGTACTTC. It specifies CASVGQVGPEQYF.

The chain combines TRBV10-1 with TRBJ2-2, with 8 bases aligning to TRBD1. The CDR3 has 14 amino acids. V gave up 5 bases and J gave up 4 bases; unmatched junction bases: 3. CDR1 WNHNN and CDR2 SYGVQD come from the germline V gene (reference sequence). DNA of the CDR3: TGCGCCAGCAGTTCGGACAGGGTCACCGGGGAGCTGTTTTTT. It specifies CASSSDRVTGELFF.

The genes are TRBV20-1 and TRBJ2-7; unclear D gene. Germline assignment: CDR1 DFQATT and CDR2 SNEGSKA (reference sequence). Trimming removed 4 bases at V and 0 bases at J, with 10 bases between. This CDR3 comprises 13 residues. Here the CDR3 reads CSAKGKGSYEQYF. The CDR3 DNA is TGCAGTGCTAAAGGGAAAGGCTCCTACGAGCAGTACTTC.

This chain connects TRBV5-5 to TRBJ2-2, with 8 bases that match TRBD1. CDR1 SGHKS and CDR2 YYEKEE come from the germline V gene (reference sequence). CDR3 length: 15 residues. V gave up 4 bases and J gave up 1 base; unmatched junction bases: 3. The CDR3 nucleotides read TGTGCCAGCAGCCATGACAGGGGGAACACCGGGGAGCTGTTTTTT. It encodes CASSHDRGNTGELFF.

The J gene is TRBJ1-1, the V gene TRBV5-1, with D perhaps TRBD1 (6 bases). V dropped 0 bases and J dropped 8 bases, with 14 bases sitting between them. CDR3 length: 14 residues. Per germline, CDR1 SGHRS and CDR2 YFSETQ. In DNA, the CDR3 is TGCGCCAGCAGCTTGGACACGACAGGACCCGAAGCTTTCTTT. Its protein product is CASSLDTTGPEAFF.

This clonotype has more than one count but fewer than ten. The chain carries TRBV20-1 and TRBJ1-1; TRBD1 agrees at 8 bases. There are 13 residues in the CDR3. CDR1 and CDR2 from the germline V gene are DFQATT and SNEGSKA (reference sequence). The ends lost 4 bases at V and 5 bases at J; junction bases unmatched: 6. The DNA of the CDR3 is TGCAGTGCTATAAGGACAGGGTTTACTGAAGCTTTCTTT. Translating gives CSAIRTGFTEAFF.